The 9 T cell receptor beta chains in this list originate from one sample, sequenced in a study of T-cell memory formation after mild COVID-19. TCRdb re-derived calls from the 5' RACE reads in MiXCR, one entry per CDR3 protein. The sample lists hundreds of thousands of distinct CDR3 sequences, 20% occurring once. The specimen was PBMCs or a T cell subset sorted from them (not recorded which). All receptors come from an adult woman who had mild COVID-19 (a few samples of this study predate the infection). Cell type and time point are not known.

The chain carries TRBV6-2 or TRBV6-3 and TRBJ2-1, with 9 bases fitting TRBD1. V was clipped by 5 bases and J by 5 bases; unmatched bases: 10. The CDR3 is 16 amino acids. Germline loops: CDR1 MNHEY, CDR2 SVGEGT. The CDR3 region is CASSPLRDRVDNEQFF. The DNA of the CDR3 is TGTGCCAGCAGTCCCCTCCGGGACAGGGTGGACAATGAGCAGTTCTTC.

The chain recombines TRBV11-1 with TRBJ2-3; no firm D call. The ends were cut back, 2 bases at V and 5 bases at J, with 20 bases in the middle. CDR1 SGHAT and CDR2 FQDESV come from the germline V gene (reference sequence). The CDR3 is made up of 17 amino acids. The CDR3 sequence is CASSLHRLAELQDTQYF. The CDR3 DNA follows: TGTGCCAGCAGCTTACACCGACTGGCCGAACTTCAAGATACGCAGTATTTT.

V and J are TRBV24-1 and TRBJ1-2, with 7 bases identical to TRBD1. This CDR3 region has 16 residues. With 2 bases clipped from V and 5 bases from J, the junction kept 10 bases outside the gene matches. Germline CDR1 KGHDR, CDR2 SFDVKD. The CDR3 here is CATSDSIGGTEYGYTF. The CDR3 DNA follows: TGTGCCACCAGTGATTCCATTGGCGGGACAGAGTATGGCTACACCTTC.

The V call is TRBV6-5, the J call TRBJ2-4; the D gene is possibly TRBD1 (6 bases). Trimming shortened V by 4 bases and J by 4 bases, and 17 bases separated the two germline ends. Germline V gene sequence: CDR1 MNHEY, CDR2 SVGAGI. The CDR3 sequence is 16 residues long. The CDR3 reads CASSSPGTQKKNIQYF. In DNA form, the CDR3 reads TGTGCCAGCAGTTCCCCCGGGACACAAAAGAAAAACATTCAGTACTTC.

V gene TRBV7-6 combines with J gene TRBJ2-2, with 8 bases identical to TRBD2. The CDR3 contains 17 residues. The germline gives CDR1 SGHVS, CDR2 FNYEAQ. V shed 5 bases, J shed 1 base, and the junction held 9 bases outside the gene matches. The CDR3 sequence is CASSPTAGGQNTGELFF. The CDR3 DNA reads as TGTGCCAGCAGCCCAACTGCGGGAGGACAGAACACCGGGGAGCTGTTTTTT.

The CDR3, as DNA: TGTGCCAGTAGTACCAACAGGGTTTCCTACGAGCAGTACTTC. It encodes CASSTNRVSYEQYF. The V gene is TRBV19, the J gene TRBJ2-7; possibly TRBD1 for D (6 bases). The germline V and J ends were trimmed by 4 bases and 1 base, with 11 bases remaining between them. This CDR3 comprises 14 residues. Germline V gene data show CDR1 as LNHDA and CDR2 as SQIVND (reference sequence). Combining the CDR3 with reference TRBV19 and TRBJ2-7 gives the whole variable domain DGGITQSPKYLFRKEGQNVTLSCEQNLNHDAMYWYRQDPGQGLRLIYYSQIVNDFQKGDIAEGYSVSREKKESFPLTVTSAQKNPTAFYLCASSTNRVSYEQYFGPGTRLTVT.

The chain uses TRBV4-3 and TRBJ2-1, with 9 bases lining up with TRBD2. In germline, CDR1 is LGHNA, CDR2 YSLEER. This CDR3 comprises 15 residues. Trimming at V came to 3 bases and at J to 8 bases, leaving 8 bases not matched to a gene. The CDR3 here is CASSHHEAGGYEQFF. The CDR3 nucleotides read TGCGCCAGCAGCCACCACGAAGCGGGAGGCTATGAGCAGTTCTTC.

This clonotype was counted between two and nine times. The rearrangement uses TRBV4-2 and TRBJ1-5, with 7 nucleotides matching TRBD1. The CDR3 length is 16 residues. V lost 2 bases and J lost 5; bases outside the gene matches: 9. Germline V gene sequence: CDR1 LGHNA, CDR2 YNFKEQ. The CDR3 loop reads CASSQYDRDLHQPQHF. The CDR3 DNA follows: TGTGCCAGCAGCCAATACGACAGGGACCTACATCAGCCCCAGCATTTT.

The rearrangement links TRBV12-3 or TRBV12-4 to TRBJ2-3, with 9 bases that match TRBD2. The CDR3 totals 15 residues. The V gene end was trimmed by 6 bases and the J gene end by 4 bases; junction bases not matched to a gene: 8. The CDR3 spells CASSHSGSGPDTQYF. The CDR3 DNA follows: TGTGCCAGCAGCCATAGCGGGAGTGGGCCAGATACGCAGTATTTT.